What follows are 19 T cell receptor beta chains derived from one specimen sequenced in a study of cytomegalovirus exposure and HLA in healthy donors. PCR involved 60 Vbeta and 13 Jbeta primers. Profiling relied on immunoSEQ multiplex PCR, and the TCRdb table lists in-frame clones only, not all of them. In the table there are 90,000 to 150,000 clones, roughly 80% of which are singletons. The material sequenced was PBMCs. The receptors here all came from a woman aged 30 to 39 in good health and CMV-seropositive.

V is TRBV28 and J is TRBJ1-2, with TRBD1 matching 8 bases. The germline CDR1 and CDR2 sequences are MDHEN and SYDVKM. V lost 1 base and J lost 5; bases outside the gene matches: 3. The CDR3 has 14 residues. CDR3 sequence: CASSLYQGAYGYTF. The CDR3 DNA reads as TGTGCCAGCAGTTTATATCAGGGGGCATATGGCTACACCTTC.

The chain links TRBV30 to TRBJ1-6; 10 nucleotides match TRBD1. The junction had 7 bases not matched to a gene; V was cut back by 0 bases and J by 8 bases. The germline gives CDR1 GTSNPN, CDR2 SVGIG (reference sequence). The CDR3 covers 16 residues. The CDR3 protein is CAWSVSWDRGYSPLHF. The CDR3 coding sequence is TGTGCCTGGAGTGTGTCTTGGGACAGGGGTTATTCACCCCTCCACTTT.

The V and J genes are TRBV4-3 and TRBJ2-1, with D possibly matching TRBD2 (7 bases). Per the germline V gene, CDR1 is LGHNA and CDR2 is YSLEER. The CDR3 loop spans 13 amino acids. V shed 3 bases and J shed 9 bases, with 12 bases lying between them. CDR3 residues: CASSHQGGVEQFF. CDR3 nucleotide sequence: TGCGCCAGCAGCCACCAAGGGGGGGTTGAGCAGTTCTTC.

The rearrangement links TRBV4-1 to TRBJ1-1; tentatively, D is TRBD1 (6 bases). This CDR3 is 15 amino acids long. V was cut by 1 base and J by 1 base, with 10 bases left in between. CDR1 MGHRA and CDR2 YSYEKL come from the germline V gene. The CDR3 spells CASSQVGRGNTEAFF. The CDR3 bases are TGCGCCAGCAGCCAAGTGGGCAGGGGGAACACTGAAGCTTTCTTT.

The CDR3 DNA is TGCGCCAGCAGCTTGGACGGGATTGACACAGATACGCAGTATTTT. It is translated as CASSLDGIDTDTQYF. This rearrangement joins TRBV5-1 to TRBJ2-3; weak D call: TRBD2 (5 bases). Between the trimmed V and J ends, which lost 0 bases and 2 bases, there was a span of 10 bases. This CDR3 has 15 residues. From germline, CDR1 is SGHRS and CDR2 YFSETQ.

V usage is TRBV18 and J usage is TRBJ2-7; D not resolved. Trimming stripped 5 bases from V and 3 bases from J, with 14 bases between. Germline V gene data show CDR1 as KGHSH and CDR2 as LQKENI. The CDR3 is 14 amino acids. CDR3 protein: CASSSSTTFYEQYF. The CDR3 nucleotides are TGTGCCAGCTCATCATCGACAACGTTCTACGAGCAGTACTTC.

V gene TRBV7-3 combines with J gene TRBJ2-1; 8 positions match TRBD2. Germline lookup yields CDR1 SGHTA and CDR2 FQGTGA. The CDR3 spans 15 residues. V lost 5 bases to trimming and J lost 5 bases; unmatched junction nucleotides: 8. The CDR3 here is CASSHTSGPHNEQFF. The DNA for the CDR3 is TGTGCCAGCAGCCACACTAGCGGCCCACACAATGAGCAGTTCTTC.

The table lists this clone with a few counts. The V and J genes are TRBV5-4 and TRBJ2-3, with 8 positions matching TRBD1. The CDR3 is 15 residues long. Germline loops: CDR1 SGHNT, CDR2 YYREEE (reference sequence). J lost 2 bases, V lost 3 bases, and 5 bases had no gene match. The CDR3 region has the DNA TGTGCCAGCAGCTCCCCGGGACAGGCCACAGATACGCAGTATTTT. Amino acid sequence: CASSSPGQATDTQYF.

The chain has TRBV2 and TRBJ1-1; 7 nucleotides agree with TRBD1. Germline V lookup: CDR1 SNHLY, CDR2 FYNNEI. The CDR3 spans 14 residues. V was clipped by 4 bases and J by 9 bases; unmatched bases: 11. CDR3 sequence: CASSVGGTANQAFF. The CDR3 DNA is TGTGCCAGCAGTGTAGGGGGGACAGCCAACCAAGCTTTCTTT.

The chain recombines TRBV10-3 with TRBJ1-2; D might be TRBD1 (6 bases). Trimming cost V 1 base and J 5 bases, with 23 bases left between them. This CDR3 comprises 18 residues. Germline values: CDR1 ENHRY, CDR2 SYGVKD. CDR3 in DNA: TGTGCCATCAGTGAGTTCCGGGACATCGGAAAGTCTCTATATGGCTACACCTTC. Translating it yields CAISEFRDIGKSLYGYTF.

This chain joins TRBV7-9 and TRBJ2-1; a weak D match, TRBD1 (5 bases). Germline CDR1 reads SEHNR; CDR2 reads FQNEAQ (reference sequence). The CDR3 is 17 residues long. Between the trimmed V and J ends, which lost 7 bases and 4 bases, there was a span of 23 bases. The CDR3 loop is CASTLFPGNLHYNEQFF. The CDR3, as DNA: TGTGCCAGCACCCTTTTTCCAGGGAACCTCCATTACAATGAGCAGTTCTTC.

The chain couples TRBV27 to TRBJ1-2, with TRBD1 matching 7 bases. The trim removed 9 bases at V and 4 bases at J, leaving 11 bases unmatched. Germline CDR1 is MNHEY and CDR2 is SMNVEV (reference sequence). The CDR3 is 14 amino acids. The DNA of the CDR3 is TGTGCCAGTAGTACGACAGGGAAGTCCTATGGCTACACCTTC. Translating gives CASSTTGKSYGYTF.

This chain uses TRBV18 with TRBJ1-2, with 9 bases fitting TRBD1. There are 15 residues in the CDR3. In germline, CDR1 is KGHSH, CDR2 LQKENI. V lost 3 bases, J lost 6 bases, and 8 bases stayed unmatched. The CDR3 reads CASSPPTGGFDGYTF. The CDR3 region has the DNA TGTGCCAGCTCACCCCCGACAGGGGGATTCGATGGCTACACCTTC.

The chain carries TRBV27 and TRBJ2-7; D not certain. V lost 3 bases to trimming and J lost 1 base, with 13 bases between them. Germline-derived CDR1 and CDR2 are MNHEY and SMNVEV (reference sequence). The CDR3 runs to 15 residues. CDR3 protein: CASSLARPSSYEQYF. DNA for the CDR3: TGTGCCAGCAGTTTGGCGCGGCCTTCTTCCTACGAGCAGTACTTC.

The V and J genes are TRBV2 and TRBJ2-2; 8 bases map to TRBD2. Per the germline V gene, CDR1 is SNHLY and CDR2 is FYNNEI. J gave up 3 bases and V 5 bases, and 5 bases lay outside the gene matches. The CDR3 runs to 15 residues. CDR3 nucleotides: TGTGCCAGCAGTTACCTCGGGAGGGACACCGGGGAGCTGTTTTTT. Its protein is CASSYLGRDTGELFF.

The chain couples TRBV6-5 to TRBJ2-3; D may be TRBD2 (6 bases). The CDR3 contains 16 residues. Germline V gene lookup returns CDR1 MNHEY and CDR2 SVGAGI. V lost 0 bases and J 3 bases, leaving 13 bases between the germline ends. For the CDR3, the DNA is TGTGCCAGCAGTTACTCCAGCCTCGCGGGGACAGATACGCAGTATTTT. Residues: CASSYSSLAGTDTQYF.

The V and J genes are TRBV28 and TRBJ2-7, with D possibly being TRBD1 (6 bases). Looked up from germline, CDR1 is MDHEN and CDR2 is SYDVKM. V lost 2 bases, J lost 2 bases, and 28 bases lay in between. The length of the CDR3 is 20 residues. The CDR3 region has the DNA TGTGCCAGCAGTTTAATCGGACAGTCCTGGTTCTCTCCCAGGACCTACGAGCAGTACTTC. This codes for CASSLIGQSWFSPRTYEQYF.

The rearrangement links TRBV4-2 to TRBJ2-1; 10 bases fit TRBD1. This CDR3 comprises 18 residues. Germline trimming cut 4 bases from V and 8 bases from J; bases unmatched to any gene: 17. Germline-derived CDR1 and CDR2 are LGHNA and YNFKEQ. CDR3 protein: CASSPLTLDRGRIDEQFF. CDR3 DNA: TGTGCCAGCAGCCCCCTCACCTTAGACAGGGGGCGCATTGATGAGCAGTTCTTC.

Only one count was recorded for this clone. The chain combines TRBV4-1 with TRBJ2-2; tentative D call: TRBD2 (7 bases). Germline V gene data show CDR1 as MGHRA and CDR2 as YSYEKL. Trimming cost V 4 bases and J 5 bases, with 14 bases left between them. The CDR3 consists of 15 residues. The CDR3 DNA is TGCGCCAGCAGCCGGGGAGGGGGAGGTACCGGGGAGCTGTTTTTT. Translated: CASSRGGGGTGELFF.